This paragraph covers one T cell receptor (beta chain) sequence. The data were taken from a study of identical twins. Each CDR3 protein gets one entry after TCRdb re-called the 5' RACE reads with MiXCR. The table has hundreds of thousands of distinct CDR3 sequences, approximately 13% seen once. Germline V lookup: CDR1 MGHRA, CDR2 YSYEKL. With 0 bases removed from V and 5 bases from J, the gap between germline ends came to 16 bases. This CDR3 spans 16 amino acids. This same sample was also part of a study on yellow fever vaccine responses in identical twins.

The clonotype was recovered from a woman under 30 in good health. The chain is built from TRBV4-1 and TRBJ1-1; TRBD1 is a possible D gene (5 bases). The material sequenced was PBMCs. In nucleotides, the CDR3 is TGCGCCAGCAGCCAAGACTTTGCCGGGGCTAGAACTGAAGCTTTCTTT. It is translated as CASSQDFAGARTEAFF.